This is a list of T cell receptor beta chains from one sample in a study of T cells after posttransplantation cyclophosphamide. Profiled with immunoSEQ multiplex PCR; TCRdb holds only in-frame clones, not every one. Of about 32,000 clones in the sample, 91% were seen once. The sample comprised naive CD4+ T cells sorted from blood. The source is a man under 40 in good health and a related stem cell transplant donor. Each CDR3 is given with its conserved first and last residue. Fields, in order: clone size, J gene, V gene, D gene, CDR3 DNA, CDR3 protein. A D gene is named only where the DNA matches it firmly. Expanded clones are given a class, and other clones once, few, many or no size at all.

size: once
J: TRBJ1-2
V: TRBV7-2
D: TRBD1
DNA: TGTGCCAGCAGCTCAAGAACAGGGGCTTCAGGCCACACCTTC
CDR3: CASSSRTGASGHTF

size: -
J: TRBJ2-7
V: TRBV6-5
D: TRBD1
DNA: TGTGCCAGCACCCCCGGGACAGGGGTGGGAGAGCAGTACTTC
CDR3: CASTPGTGVGEQYF

size: -
J: TRBJ1-3
V: TRBV30
D: -
DNA: TGTGCCTGGAGTCCCCGCTCTGGAAACACCATATATTTT
CDR3: CAWSPRSGNTIYF

size: -
J: TRBJ2-7
V: TRBV7-9
D: -
DNA: TGTGCCAGCAGCTTAGGCAGAGTCCTGGGAGACGAGCAGTACTTC
CDR3: CASSLGRVLGDEQYF

size: -
J: TRBJ1-2
V: TRBV7-2
D: -
DNA: TGTGCCAGCACCCGATCGAGCCGGGATTTTGGCTACACCTTC
CDR3: CASTRSSRDFGYTF

size: -
J: TRBJ1-1
V: TRBV5-6
D: -
DNA: TGTGCCAGCAGCTCCCCGGGGAGGGTGAGCACTGAAGCTTTCTTT
CDR3: CASSSPGRVSTEAFF

size: -
J: TRBJ2-5
V: TRBV7-6
D: -
DNA: TGTGCCAGCAGCCCACAAGAGACCCAGTACTTC
CDR3: CASSPQETQYF

size: once
J: TRBJ2-7
V: TRBV29-1
D: -
DNA: TGCAGCGTTGAAGTGGGGCCTTACGAGCAGTACTTC
CDR3: CSVEVGPYEQYF

size: -
J: TRBJ2-1
V: TRBV4-3
D: -
DNA: TGCGCCAGCAGCCCCTTTACCACGGACAGAGGCCGGTTCTTC
CDR3: CASSPFTTDRGRFF

size: -
J: TRBJ1-1
V: TRBV5-5
D: -
DNA: TGTGCCAGCAGCTTAGGGACATTTAACACTGAAGCTTTCTTT
CDR3: CASSLGTFNTEAFF

size: -
J: TRBJ1-3
V: TRBV19
D: TRBD1
DNA: TGTGCCAGTAGTAAGGAGACAGGGTCCATCTCTGGAAACACCATATATTTT
CDR3: CASSKETGSISGNTIYF

size: -
J: TRBJ2-1
V: TRBV7-8
D: TRBD1
DNA: TGTGCCAGCAGCTTAGCCGACAGGGGTGGGTCCTACAATGAGCAGTTCTTC
CDR3: CASSLADRGGSYNEQFF

size: -
J: TRBJ2-1
V: TRBV19
D: -
DNA: TGTGCCAGTAGACAATACGATGAGCAGTTCTTC
CDR3: CASRQYDEQFF

size: -
J: TRBJ1-1
V: TRBV7-2
D: -
DNA: TGTGCCAGCAGCTTAGCGTTCGTCACAGGGTTAAGGACTGAAGCTTTCTTT
CDR3: CASSLAFVTGLRTEAFF

size: -
J: TRBJ1-4
V: TRBV9
D: -
DNA: TGTGCCAGCAGCCGAGTGGGACATAAAGGGGTTACTAATGAAAAACTGTTTTTT
CDR3: CASSRVGHKGVTNEKLFF

size: once
J: TRBJ2-5
V: TRBV29-1
D: TRBD2
DNA: TGCAGCGTTGAAGTCGGGGGGGAGACCCAGTACTTC
CDR3: CSVEVGGETQYF

size: once
J: TRBJ2-1
V: TRBV4-1
D: TRBD2
DNA: TGCGCCAGCAGCCAAGAGAGTAGCGGGGGGGCTAAGTCATACAATGAGCAGTTCTTC
CDR3: CASSQESSGGAKSYNEQFF

size: -
J: TRBJ1-2
V: TRBV18
D: -
DNA: TGTGCCAGCTCACCAGGTCGGGGGGCCTACTATGGCTACACCTTC
CDR3: CASSPGRGAYYGYTF

size: -
J: TRBJ1-4
V: TRBV19
D: -
DNA: TGTGCCAGTAGTACGGACAGATGGAATGAAAAACTGTTTTTT
CDR3: CASSTDRWNEKLFF